This T cell receptor (beta chain) was profiled in a study of Ad26.COV2.S vaccination and SARS-CoV-2 variants. Study in general: Dosing was one shot or two shots 56 days apart.

Sample treatment: around 19 received Ad26.COV2.S at low or high dose, single or two shots; roughly 5 received placebo; per-sample allocation not given. Samples analyzed were those drawn on day 63 after the first vaccine or placebo injection. Study conclusions and caveats: Using TCR breadth and depth analyses may have led to underestimated total T cell responses.

Repertoires were generated with immunoSEQ multiplex PCR, while TCRdb's copy carries only in-frame clones and drops some. Of around 450,000 clones listed, 80% to 90% were seen once; the top ten hold more than 1.5%. In regard to this clone: Its antigen remains unknown.

With 1 base clipped from V and 0 bases from J, the junction kept 0 bases outside the gene matches. There are 14 residues in the CDR3. Germline lookup yields CDR1 SEHNR and CDR2 FQNEAQ (reference sequence). The input for sequencing was peripheral blood, taken in a trial of Ad26.COV2.S vaccine versus placebo. The TCR was taken from a person between 18 and 60 years old who received the Ad26.COV2.S COVID-19 vaccine or a placebo. The genes are TRBV7-9 and TRBJ2-7; 7 bases line up with TRBD1. The CDR3 loop reads CASSLDRGSYEQYF. The CDR3 coding sequence is TGTGCCAGCAGCTTAGACAGGGGCTCCTACGAGCAGTACTTC.